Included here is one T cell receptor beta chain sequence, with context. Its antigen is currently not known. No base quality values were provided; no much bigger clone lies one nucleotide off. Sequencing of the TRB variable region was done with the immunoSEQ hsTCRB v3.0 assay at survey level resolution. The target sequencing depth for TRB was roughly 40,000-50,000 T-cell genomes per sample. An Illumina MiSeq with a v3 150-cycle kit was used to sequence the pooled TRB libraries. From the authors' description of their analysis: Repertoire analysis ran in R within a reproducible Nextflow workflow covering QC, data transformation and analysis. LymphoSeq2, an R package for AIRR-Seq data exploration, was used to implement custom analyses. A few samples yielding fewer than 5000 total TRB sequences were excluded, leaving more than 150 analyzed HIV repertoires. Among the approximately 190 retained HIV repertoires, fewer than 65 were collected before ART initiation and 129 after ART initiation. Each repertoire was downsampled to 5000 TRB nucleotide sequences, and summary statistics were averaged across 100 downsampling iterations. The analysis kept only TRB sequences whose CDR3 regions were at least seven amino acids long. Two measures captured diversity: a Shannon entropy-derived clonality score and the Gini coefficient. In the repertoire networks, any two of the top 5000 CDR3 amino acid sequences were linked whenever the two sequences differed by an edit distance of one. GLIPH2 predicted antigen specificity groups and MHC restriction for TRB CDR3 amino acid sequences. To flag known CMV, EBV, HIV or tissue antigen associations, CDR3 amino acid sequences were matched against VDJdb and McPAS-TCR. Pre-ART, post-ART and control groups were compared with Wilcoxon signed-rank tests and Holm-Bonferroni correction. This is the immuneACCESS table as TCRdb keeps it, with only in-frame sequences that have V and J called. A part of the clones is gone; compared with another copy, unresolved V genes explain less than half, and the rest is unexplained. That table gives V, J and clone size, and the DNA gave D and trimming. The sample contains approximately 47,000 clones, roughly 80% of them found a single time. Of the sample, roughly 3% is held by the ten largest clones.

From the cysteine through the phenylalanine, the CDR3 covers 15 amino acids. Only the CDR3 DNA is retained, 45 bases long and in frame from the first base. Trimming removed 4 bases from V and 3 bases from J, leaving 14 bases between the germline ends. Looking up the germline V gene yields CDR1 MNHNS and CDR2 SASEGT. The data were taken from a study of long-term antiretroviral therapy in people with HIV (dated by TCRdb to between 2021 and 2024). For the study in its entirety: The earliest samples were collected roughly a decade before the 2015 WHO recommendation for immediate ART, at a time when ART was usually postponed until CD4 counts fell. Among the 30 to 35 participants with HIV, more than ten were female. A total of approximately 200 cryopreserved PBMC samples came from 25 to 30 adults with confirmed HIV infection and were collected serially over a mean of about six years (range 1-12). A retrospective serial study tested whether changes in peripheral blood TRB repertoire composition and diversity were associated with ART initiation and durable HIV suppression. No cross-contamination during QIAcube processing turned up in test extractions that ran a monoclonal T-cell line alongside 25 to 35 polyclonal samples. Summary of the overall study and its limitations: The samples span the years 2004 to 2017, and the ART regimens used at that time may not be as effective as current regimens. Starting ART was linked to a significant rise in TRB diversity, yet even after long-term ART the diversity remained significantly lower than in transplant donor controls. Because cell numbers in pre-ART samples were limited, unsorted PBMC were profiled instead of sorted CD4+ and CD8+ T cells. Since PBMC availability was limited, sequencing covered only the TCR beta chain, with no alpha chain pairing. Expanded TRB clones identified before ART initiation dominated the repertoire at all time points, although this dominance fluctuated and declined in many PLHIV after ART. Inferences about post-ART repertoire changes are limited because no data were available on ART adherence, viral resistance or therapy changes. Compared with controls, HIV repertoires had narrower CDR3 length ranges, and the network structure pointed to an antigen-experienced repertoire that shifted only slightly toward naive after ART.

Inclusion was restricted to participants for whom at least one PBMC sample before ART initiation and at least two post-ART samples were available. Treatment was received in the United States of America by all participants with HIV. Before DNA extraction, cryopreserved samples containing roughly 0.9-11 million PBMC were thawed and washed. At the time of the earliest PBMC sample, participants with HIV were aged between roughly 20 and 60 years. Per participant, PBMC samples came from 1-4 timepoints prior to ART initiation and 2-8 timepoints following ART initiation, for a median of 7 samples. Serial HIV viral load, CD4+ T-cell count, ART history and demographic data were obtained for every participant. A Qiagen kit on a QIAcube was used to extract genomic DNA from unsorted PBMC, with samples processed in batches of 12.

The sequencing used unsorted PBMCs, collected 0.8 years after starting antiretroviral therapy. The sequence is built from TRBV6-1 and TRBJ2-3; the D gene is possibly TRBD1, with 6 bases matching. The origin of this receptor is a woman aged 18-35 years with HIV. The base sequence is TGTGCCAGCAGTGGGATGTGGACAGAAACAGATACGCAGTATTTT. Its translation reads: CASSGMWTETDTQYF.